This is a list of T cell receptor beta chains from one sample in a study of shared clonotypes between healthy human individuals. Generated by immunoSEQ multiplex PCR, the TCRdb table keeps only in-frame clones and is missing some. Altogether about 980,000 clones are present, approximately 80% being singletons, with the ten largest covering 1.5%. Sequencing input: memory CD4+ T cells sorted from blood. Receptors originate from a young man in good health. Each CDR3 is given with its conserved first and last residue. Each record gives: J gene, D gene, V gene, CDR3 protein. D genes are given only for firm matches.

>TRBJ2-3|TRBD2|TRBV9
CASSVGGRSQSDTQYF
>TRBJ2-7|TRBD2|TRBV7-6
CASSLVAGSYEQYF
>TRBJ1-1|TRBD1|TRBV7-2
CASSLGGQGAEAFF
>TRBJ1-5|-|TRBV6-1
CASSEKGAYSNQPQHF
>TRBJ2-1|TRBD2|TRBV14
CASSQLISGRAGKEQFF
>TRBJ1-5|TRBD1|TRBV7-2
CASSPTGVGQPQHF
>TRBJ1-1|-|TRBV10-3
CAISDSDRPQRTEAFF
>TRBJ2-1|-|TRBV7-2
CASTREGGGEQFF
>TRBJ2-7|-|TRBV5-4
CASSLGQGRVDSEQYF
>TRBJ1-6|-|TRBV6-1
CATSSMSSYNSPLHF
>TRBJ1-1|TRBD1|TRBV7-8
CASSWGQGENTEAFF
>TRBJ1-6|-|TRBV11-2
CASSFGGSSNSPLHF
>TRBJ2-5|-|TRBV5-1
CASSNRPQETQYF
>TRBJ2-1|TRBD2|TRBV7-9
CASSFIPSGRREQFF
>TRBJ1-1|-|TRBV30
CAWGQRLNTEAFF
>TRBJ2-1|TRBD2|TRBV7-6
CASSGRTSSFTRLGHNEQFF
>TRBJ1-5|-|TRBV18
CASRGLNQPQHF
>TRBJ1-2|-|TRBV7-2
CASSLSSGAGGYTF
>TRBJ2-7|TRBD2|TRBV29-1
CSVRPSGEGQYF
>TRBJ2-3|-|TRBV7-2
CASTNPGSTDTQYF
>TRBJ1-2|-|TRBV2
CASSRGEGTNYGYTF